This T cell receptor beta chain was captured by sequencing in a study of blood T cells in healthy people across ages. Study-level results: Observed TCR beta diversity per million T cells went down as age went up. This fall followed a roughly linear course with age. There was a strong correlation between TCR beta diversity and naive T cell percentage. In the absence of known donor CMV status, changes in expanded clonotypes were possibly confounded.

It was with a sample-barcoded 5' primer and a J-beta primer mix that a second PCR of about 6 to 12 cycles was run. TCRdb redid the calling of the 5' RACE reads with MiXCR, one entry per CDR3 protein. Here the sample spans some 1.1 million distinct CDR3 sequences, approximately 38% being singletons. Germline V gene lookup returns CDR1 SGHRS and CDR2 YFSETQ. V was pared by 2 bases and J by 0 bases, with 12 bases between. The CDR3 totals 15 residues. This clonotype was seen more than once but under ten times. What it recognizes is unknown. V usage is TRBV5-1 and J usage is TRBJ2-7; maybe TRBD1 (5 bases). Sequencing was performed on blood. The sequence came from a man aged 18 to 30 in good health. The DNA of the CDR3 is TGCGCCAGCAGCTTCGGCCAGGGTCCCTCCTACGAGCAGTACTTC. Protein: CASSFGQGPSYEQYF.